This section outlines one T cell receptor beta chain sequence together with its context. Its antigen remains unidentified. Germline-derived CDR1 and CDR2 are SGHVS and FNYEAQ. Germline trimming cut 0 bases from V and 10 bases from J; bases unmatched to any gene: 6. CDR3 length: 15 residues. Described treatment: roughly 10-day PBMC culture with coronavirus spike peptide pools or control peptides (ViraFEST assay). The source of the sample is a study of vaccination and CD4 T cells after COVID-19. Turning to the study itself: There were six male and four female convalescents, and two of them were Hispanic. Whole-study findings and limits: The study found median SARS-CoV-2-reactive clonotypes rising from approximately 21 to 38, not significantly.

Cultured CD4+ T-cell DNA underwent Oncomine TCR Beta short-read sequencing. TCRdb re-called the PCR reads with MiXCR, one entry per CDR3 protein. The sample records about 14,000 distinct CDR3 sequences, about half being singletons. The sequenced sample consisted of CD4+ T cells from blood, cultured in vitro. The gene calls are TRBV7-6 and TRBJ2-1; 10 bases line up with TRBD2. This clonotype was sampled from a human donor who had recovered from COVID-19. This CDR3 reads CASSLALAGVGEQFF. As DNA, the CDR3 is TGTGCCAGCAGCTTAGCTCTAGCGGGAGTCGGGGAGCAGTTCTTC.